One T cell receptor beta chain is described in this entry. The antigen is undetermined. This specimen belongs to a study of shared clonotypes between healthy human individuals. The wider study: Participating donors consisted of two women and a few men aged 18 to 49. General study results and limits: A reduction in generation probabilities was seen for non-shared clonotypes relative to those shared by all four donors.

CD45RA+ naive and CD45RA-negative memory subsets were separated from CD4+ cells. Produced via immunoSEQ multiplex PCR; TCRdb's table is partial and in-frame only. The table has roughly 1,000,000 clones, more than 75% seen once; the top ten hold under 0.65%. The J segment lost 4 bases and the V segment lost 1 base, leaving 3 bases of the junction unmatched. Germline assignment: CDR1 MGHDK and CDR2 SYGVNS. The CDR3 is 14 amino acids. The chain has TRBV25-1 and TRBJ1-2, with 7 bases aligning to TRBD1. Sequencing was carried out using memory CD4+ T cells from PBMCs. Subset meaning: CD45RA-negative fraction. The clonotype originates from a man between 18 and 35 years old in good health. Some clones in this sample may be carry-over from other donors' samples. In DNA form, the CDR3 reads TGTGCCAGCAGTGAATGGGACAGCCTCTATGGCTACACCTTC. Residues: CASSEWDSLYGYTF.